This is a list of T cell receptor beta chains from one sample in a study of cytomegalovirus exposure and HLA in healthy donors. Sequencing was performed with immunoSEQ multiplex PCR; in TCRdb, only in-frame clones are kept and a portion is missing. This sample yields tens of thousands of clones, of which 75% to 80% are seen a single time; about 6% belongs to the top ten. Sample: PBMCs. Receptors originate from a female donor in good health and CMV-seronegative. CDR3s include the opening cysteine and the closing phenylalanine or tryptophan. Each record gives: J gene, D gene, V gene, clone size, CDR3 DNA, CDR3 protein. A D gene is named only where the DNA matches it firmly. Expanded clones get a size class; other rows say once, few or many, or leave the size out.

TRBJ2-7 NA TRBV7-9 NA TGTGCCAGCAGCTTACGGGGGGCGATATCCTACGAGCAGTACTTC CASSLRGAISYEQYF
TRBJ2-1 NA TRBV5-4 NA TGTGCCAGCAGCCCAAGGACTCGATACAATGAGCAGTTCTTC CASSPRTRYNEQFF
TRBJ1-3 TRBD1 TRBV6-5 NA TGTGCCAGCTCCCAGGGGGCGATCTCTGGAAACACCATATATTTT CASSQGAISGNTIYF
TRBJ2-1 TRBD2 TRBV29-1 NA TGCAGCGTTGAAGGGACTAGCGGGAGTATGGGCGATGAGCAGTTCTTC CSVEGTSGSMGDEQFF
TRBJ1-1 NA TRBV7-9 NA TGTGCCAGCAGCCCCGACGGGGGAACTGAAGCTTTCTTT CASSPDGGTEAFF
TRBJ2-6 TRBD2 TRBV7-8 NA TGTGCCAGCAGCTTAAGGGCTAGCGGGAGATCTGGGGCCAACGTCCTGACTTTC CASSLRASGRSGANVLTF
TRBJ1-1 NA TRBV2 NA TGTGCCAGCAGTGAATTTATGGCGGGCAACACTGAAGCTTTCTTT CASSEFMAGNTEAFF
TRBJ1-1 NA TRBV7-9 few TGTTCCAGCAGCTTATATTGGGGAGGGGGTAGCACTGAAGCTTTCTTT CSSSLYWGGGSTEAFF
TRBJ2-1 NA TRBV27 NA TGTGCCAGCAGTTTATCCCTGGACTCCCTCCCCTACAGTGAGCAGTTCTTC CASSLSLDSLPYSEQFF
TRBJ1-1 NA TRBV6-5 NA TGTGCCAGCCATCCGGGGGGAGGAACTGAAGCTTTCTTT CASHPGGGTEAFF
TRBJ2-3 NA TRBV7-2 NA TGTGCCAGCAGCTTAGACTCAGGGATAAACACAGATACGCAGTATTTT CASSLDSGINTDTQYF
TRBJ1-4 TRBD1 TRBV30 NA TGTGCCTGGACCGGACAGGAATTTCCAACTAATGAAAAACTGTTTTTT CAWTGQEFPTNEKLFF
TRBJ2-2 TRBD2 TRBV7-2 NA TGTGCCAGCAGCTTTGGCGGGGGGCCCTACACCGGGGAGCTGTTTTTT CASSFGGGPYTGELFF
TRBJ1-2 NA TRBV10-3 NA TGTGCCATCAGTGAGCCGGGATATGGCTACACCTTC CAISEPGYGYTF
TRBJ1-5 NA TRBV27 NA TGTGCCAGCAGTTTCGGGATAGGGCTCAATCAGCCCCAGCATTTT CASSFGIGLNQPQHF
TRBJ2-1 NA TRBV28 NA TGTGCCAGCAGCCGTGAAGAGCGGTCCAATGAGCAGTTCTTC CASSREERSNEQFF
TRBJ2-1 TRBD2 TRBV5-1 NA TGCGCCAGCAGCTTGTCCGGGGGGTATGAGCAGTTCTTC CASSLSGGYEQFF
TRBJ2-2 NA TRBV4-2 NA TGTGCCAGCAGCCTCGATCGGGCCGGGGAGCTGTTTTTT CASSLDRAGELFF
TRBJ2-7 TRBD1 TRBV5-1 NA TGCGCCAGCAGCTTGGACCACCGAGGACAGGGTACCTACGAGCAGTACTTC CASSLDHRGQGTYEQYF
TRBJ1-2 NA TRBV2 NA TGTGCCAGCAGTGAGGAGACAGGTTATGGCTACACCTTC CASSEETGYGYTF
TRBJ1-4 TRBD1 TRBV7-8 NA TGTGCCAGCAGCCTACAGGGGTTTCGGGCTAATGAAAAACTGTTTTTT CASSLQGFRANEKLFF
TRBJ2-2 NA TRBV7-9 NA TGTGCCAGCAGCTTAGAGGCCAGGACCGGGGAGCTGTTTTTT CASSLEARTGELFF
TRBJ2-1 NA TRBV5-1 NA TGCGCCAGCAGCCAACGACAGCCTTCCCAGGATGAGCAGTTCTTC CASSQRQPSQDEQFF
TRBJ2-3 TRBD1 TRBV30 NA TGTGCCTGGAGTGGTTTGGGACAGGGCACAGATACGCAGTATTTT CAWSGLGQGTDTQYF
TRBJ1-4 NA TRBV18 NA TGTGCCAGCTCACCAGCGGATACAACTAATGAAAAACTGTTTTTT CASSPADTTNEKLFF
TRBJ2-3 TRBD2 TRBV6-5 NA TGTGCCAGCAGCACACCTAGCGGGAGCACAGATACGCAGTATTTT CASSTPSGSTDTQYF
TRBJ1-5 TRBD1 TRBV28 NA TGTGCCAGCAGGCGGACAGGGGGCAGCAATCAGCCCCAGCATTTT CASRRTGGSNQPQHF
TRBJ2-7 NA TRBV6-5 few TGTGCCAGCAGTTACTCGACAGGCTACTACGAGCAGTACTTC CASSYSTGYYEQYF
TRBJ2-7 TRBD2 TRBV7-2 NA TGTGCCAGCAGCTTAGAGGCTAGCGGCCCTCGGGAGCAGTACTTC CASSLEASGPREQYF
TRBJ2-1 NA TRBV15 NA TGTGCCACCAGCAGAGATGCGATGTCTTACAATGAGCAGTTCTTC CATSRDAMSYNEQFF
TRBJ1-1 NA TRBV6-1 few TGTGCCAGTCAGGGGAACACTGAAGCTTTCTTT CASQGNTEAFF
TRBJ1-5 NA TRBV2 NA TGTGCCAGCAGTGGAAGCGTCAGCAATCAGCCCCAGCATTTT CASSGSVSNQPQHF
TRBJ2-7 NA TRBV30 NA TGTGCCTGGAGTGTTCAGGGGCCAAAGCAGTACTTC CAWSVQGPKQYF
TRBJ2-7 TRBD1 TRBV6-5 NA TGTGCCAGCAGGGGACAGGGTACCTACGAGCAGTACTTC CASRGQGTYEQYF
TRBJ2-7 TRBD1 TRBV14 NA TGTGCCAGCAGCCAGGGGACAGCAAGCTCCTACGAGCAGTACTTC CASSQGTASSYEQYF
TRBJ1-1 TRBD1 TRBV7-2 NA TGTGCCAGCAGCTTAGGGACAGGGGGTTTTGAAGCTTTCTTT CASSLGTGGFEAFF
TRBJ2-4 TRBD2 TRBV15 NA TGTGCCACCAGCAGAGATACGGCCCAGGGAGGGCCTCTCCTAGCCAAAAACATTCAGTACTTC CATSRDTAQGGPLLAKNIQYF
TRBJ2-1 TRBD2 TRBV15 NA TGTGCCACCAGCAGGGCCCAAGGACTAGCGGGAGGGTACAATGAGCAGTTCTTC CATSRAQGLAGGYNEQFF
TRBJ1-5 TRBD1 TRBV2 NA TGTGCCAGCAGATGGCAGGGGGTAAATCAGCCCCAGCATTTT CASRWQGVNQPQHF
TRBJ1-5 TRBD1 TRBV2 NA TGTGCCAGCAGGCCAGTGGGGACAGCCAATCAGCCCCAGCATTTT CASRPVGTANQPQHF
TRBJ2-1 NA TRBV14 NA TGTGCCAGCAGCCAAGGAACAAATGAGCAGTTCTTC CASSQGTNEQFF